This section outlines one TCR beta chain sequence together with its context. This clonotype was picked up a small number of times. What this receptor recognizes is not known. Base qualities were left out, and no much larger clone turns up one base away. The library came from RT-PCR. Sequencing was carried out with an Illumina HiSeq 2500. TCRdb ran its own pipeline on the public reads, namely fastp trimming at Q25 and MiXCR clone calling, and kept in-frame beta chains. Merged by CDR3 protein, the rows form single entries marked with the most common genes and DNA. The sample profile shows 630,000 or so distinct CDR3 sequences; approximately 14% of them were found once. The top ten clones comprise around 10% of the sample. The data were taken from a study of response to subunit inactivated influenza vaccine (dated by TCRdb to the late 2010s). As for the study more broadly: To follow how T cells responded to a trivalent subunit inactivated influenza vaccine, the researchers relied on deep quantitative profiling of the T cell receptor repertoire.

General findings and caveats noted by the study authors: According to the authors, only a limited number of new T cells may be recruited by each seasonal influenza vaccination.

Based on the germline V gene, the CDR1 and CDR2 sequences are SGHRS and YFSETQ. The CDR3 holds 14 amino acids from the cysteine to the phenylalanine. CDR3 DNA only is kept here, 42 bases in frame from base 1. V is pared back by 4 bases and J by 2 bases, with 13 bases lying between the germline termini. This TCR derives from a man aged 45-60 years who received an inactivated influenza vaccine. Donor details come from another sample of the same person, matched by shared clones. The source was PBMCs from blood, collected 11 to 12 days after vaccination. Here the chain combines TRBV5-1 and TRBJ2-7; the best D guess is TRBD1, with 6 bases matching. The CDR3 reads as follows: CASSRTEVTYEQYF. The DNA is TGCGCCAGCAGCCGGACAGAGGTAACCTACGAGCAGTACTTC. The full variable domain, completed from the reference TRBV5-1 and TRBJ2-7 proteins outside the CDR3, reads KAGVTQTPRYLIKTRGQQVTLSCSPISGHRSVSWYQQTPGQGLQFLFEYFSETQRNKGNFPGRFSGRQFSNSRSEMNVSTLELGDSALYLCASSRTEVTYEQYFGPGTRLTVT.